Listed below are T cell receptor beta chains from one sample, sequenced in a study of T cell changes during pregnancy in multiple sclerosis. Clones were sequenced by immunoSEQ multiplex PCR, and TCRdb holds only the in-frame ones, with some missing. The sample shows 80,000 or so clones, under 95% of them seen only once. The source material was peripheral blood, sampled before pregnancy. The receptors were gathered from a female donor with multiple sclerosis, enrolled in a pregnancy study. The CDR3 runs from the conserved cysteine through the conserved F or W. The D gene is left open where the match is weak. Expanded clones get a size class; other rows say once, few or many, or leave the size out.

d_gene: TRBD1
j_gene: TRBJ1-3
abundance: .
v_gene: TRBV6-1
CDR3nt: TGTGCCAGCAGTGAGGGAGGGACAGGAATCTCTTCTGGAAACACCATATATTTT
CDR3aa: CASSEGGTGISSGNTIYF

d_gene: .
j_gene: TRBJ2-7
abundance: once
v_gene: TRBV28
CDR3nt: TGTGCCAGCAGTTCTTTTTCCTACGAGCAGTACTTC
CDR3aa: CASSSFSYEQYF

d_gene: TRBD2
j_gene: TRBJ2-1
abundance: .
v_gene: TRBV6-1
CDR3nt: TGTGCCAGCAGTGCGGGGGGGTTCCATGAGCAGTTCTTC
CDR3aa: CASSAGGFHEQFF

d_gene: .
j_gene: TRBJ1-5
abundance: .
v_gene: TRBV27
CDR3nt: TGTGCCAGCAGTTTATACTCTCTGAACAGCAATCAGCCCCAGCATTTT
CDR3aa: CASSLYSLNSNQPQHF

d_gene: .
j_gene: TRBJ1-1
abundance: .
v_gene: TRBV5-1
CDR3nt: TGCGCCAGCAGCTTGGAGACAGTCCGCTTTGTGGACACTGAAGCTTTCTTT
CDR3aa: CASSLETVRFVDTEAFF

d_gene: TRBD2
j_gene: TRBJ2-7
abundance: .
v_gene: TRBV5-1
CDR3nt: TGCGCCAGCAGCGCTGGGTTAGCGGGGGATCTCTTCTACGAGCAGTACTTC
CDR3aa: CASSAGLAGDLFYEQYF

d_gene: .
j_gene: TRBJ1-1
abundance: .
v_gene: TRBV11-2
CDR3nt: TGTGCCAGCAGCTTGGCCGGGGTGAACACTGAAGCTTTCTTT
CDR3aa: CASSLAGVNTEAFF

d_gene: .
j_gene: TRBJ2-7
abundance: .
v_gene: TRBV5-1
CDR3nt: TGCGCCAGCAGATTCGGCACAGGGTCCTACGAGCAGTACTTC
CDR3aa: CASRFGTGSYEQYF

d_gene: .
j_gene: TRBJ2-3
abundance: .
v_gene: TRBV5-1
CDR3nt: TGCGCCAGCAGCCCTGGGGCGCAGGGTATCACAGATACGCAGTATTTT
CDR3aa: CASSPGAQGITDTQYF

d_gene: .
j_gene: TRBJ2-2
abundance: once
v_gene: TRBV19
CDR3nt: TGTGCCAGTAGTATAGGCCTGGCGGTCGGGGAGCTGTTTTTT
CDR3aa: CASSIGLAVGELFF

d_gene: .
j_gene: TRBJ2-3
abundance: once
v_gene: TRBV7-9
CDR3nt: TGTGCCAGCAGCGAGCGTGGACAGAGCACAGATACGCAGTATTTT
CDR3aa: CASSERGQSTDTQYF

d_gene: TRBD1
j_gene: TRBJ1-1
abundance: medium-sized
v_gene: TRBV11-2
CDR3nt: TGTGCCAGCAGCTCGTGGACAGGTCGGACTGAAGCTTTCTTT
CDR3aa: CASSSWTGRTEAFF

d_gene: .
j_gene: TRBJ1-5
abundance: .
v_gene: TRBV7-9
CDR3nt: TGTGCCAGCAGCTCGCGGGGGTTTGGGAGCAATCAGCCCCAGCATTTT
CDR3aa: CASSSRGFGSNQPQHF

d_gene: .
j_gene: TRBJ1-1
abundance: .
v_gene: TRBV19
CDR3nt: TGTGCCAGTAGTTCTCAATTTCAGGGCCCTGAAGCTTTCTTT
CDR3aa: CASSSQFQGPEAFF

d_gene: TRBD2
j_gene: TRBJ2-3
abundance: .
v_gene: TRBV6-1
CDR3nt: TGTGCCAGCAGTGAAGCCGCCTCTTGGACTAGTCGGGAAACAGATACGCAGTATTTT
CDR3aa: CASSEAASWTSRETDTQYF

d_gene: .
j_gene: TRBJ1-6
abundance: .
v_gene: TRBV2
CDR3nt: TGTGCCAGCAAGGGTGGACACTCCTATAATTCACCCCTCCACTTT
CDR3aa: CASKGGHSYNSPLHF

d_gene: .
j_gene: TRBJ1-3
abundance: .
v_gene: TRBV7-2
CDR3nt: TGTGCCAGCAGCTTAAGGGGGTCTGGAAACACCATATATTTT
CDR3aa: CASSLRGSGNTIYF